The next 20 T cell receptor beta chains were all read from a single sample in a study of read filtering for tumor transcriptome and immune sequencing. From approximately 430 ng of RNA, a library with molecular barcoded alpha/delta and beta/gamma adaptors was made. TCRdb reprocessed the reads with MiXCR, giving one entry per CDR3 protein. Found here are about 86,000 distinct CDR3 sequences, about 12% of them singletons; the top ten hold just under 15%. Sequenced material: a population of CD138-negative cells sorted from bone marrow. These receptors all stem from a donor over 35 with multiple myeloma.

About this clonotype itself: With a much larger clone just one base away, this may be a read error. V gene TRBV12-3 or TRBV12-4 combines with J gene TRBJ1-1; D is unresolved. The CDR3 is made up of 14 amino acids. V lost 3 bases to trimming and J lost 4 bases, with 12 bases between them. CDR3 nucleotides: TGTGCCAGCAGTTTCACGACAATGATCACTGAAGCTTTCTTT. It yields the protein CASSFTTMITEAFF.

This clonotype was detected a few times. It is likely a read error: a sequence one base away is far more abundant. V is TRBV11-3 and J is TRBJ2-1; 11 positions agree with TRBD1. The CDR3 is 15 amino acids. The germline CDR1 and CDR2 sequences are SGHNT and YENEEA. V lost 5 bases and J lost 4; bases outside the gene matches: 4. CDR3 sequence reads: CASSPGQGDYNEQFF. In DNA form, the CDR3 reads TGTGCCAGCAGCCCGGGACAGGGGGATTACAATGAGCAGTTCTTC.

This clonotype has ten or more counts. The CDR3 is CASSSPLGGRGETQYF. CDR3 sequence (DNA): TGTGCCAGCAGCTCCCCGCTGGGCGGGAGGGGAGAGACCCAGTACTTC. The V gene is TRBV7-6, the J gene TRBJ2-5, with TRBD2 matching over 9 bases. Looked up from germline, CDR1 is SGHVS and CDR2 is FNYEAQ. With V trimmed by 4 bases and J by 4 bases, 10 bases remained unmatched. The CDR3 sequence is 16 residues long.

This clonotype was recorded at least ten times. The V call is TRBV6-4, the J call TRBJ2-5; 7 bases align to TRBD2. CDR3 size: 15 residues. V lost 0 bases, J lost 2 bases, and 3 bases stayed unmatched. CDR1 is MRHNA, CDR2 SNTAGT, per germline. As DNA, the CDR3 is TGTGCCAGCAGTGACTCGGGGGGGGGACAAGAGACCCAGTACTTC. Amino acids: CASSDSGGGQETQYF.

This clonotype was observed many times. This rearrangement joins TRBV5-1 to TRBJ2-7, with 9 bases matching TRBD1. This CDR3 region has 18 residues. Germline CDR1 SGHRS, CDR2 YFSETQ. Trimming at V came to 3 bases and at J to 5 bases, leaving 18 bases not matched to a gene. The CDR3 region has the DNA TGCGCCAGCAGCTCCTCGGGACAGGGTTACGCGCCTGTGGACGAGCAGTACTTC. Protein product: CASSSSGQGYAPVDEQYF.

This clonotype was seen repeatedly, ten times or more. The chain is built from TRBV6-2 or TRBV6-3 and TRBJ1-5, with 9 bases lining up with TRBD1. Germline trimming cut 6 bases from V and 9 bases from J; bases unmatched to any gene: 9. The CDR3 runs 14 residues. Germline V CDR1 and CDR2: MNHEY, SVGEGT. DNA for the CDR3: TGTGCCAGCAGCTCAACCTACAGGGGGCGGCCCCAGCATTTT. Protein sequence: CASSSTYRGRPQHF.

This clonotype has a count of ten or more. V and J are TRBV28 and TRBJ2-2; 8 bases match TRBD2. V shed 7 bases, J shed 1 base, and the junction held 5 bases outside the gene matches. Germline V gene lookup returns CDR1 MDHEN and CDR2 SYDVKM. The CDR3 length is 15 residues. The CDR3 loop is CASTRGGGNTGELFF. The CDR3 nucleotides read TGTGCCAGCACCCGGGGGGGAGGGAACACCGGGGAGCTGTTTTTT.

On this clonotype: This may be a read error: a much more frequent sequence differs by one nucleotide. A read error is likely, as this CDR3 ends without the conserved phenylalanine or tryptophan. The V and J genes are TRBV6-5 and TRBJ2-1; 7 nucleotides match TRBD2. Trimming removed 3 bases from V and 6 bases from J; junction bases left unmatched: 5. Germline-derived CDR1 and CDR2 are MNHEY and SVGAGI. The CDR3 covers 14 residues. This CDR3 is CASSYRDYSNEQFL. CDR3 nucleotides: TGTGCCAGCAGTTATAGGGACTACAGCAATGAGCAGTTCCTC.

Points on this clonotype: A clone one base away is much larger, so this may be a read error. V is TRBV5-1 and J is TRBJ2-2, with D possibly matching TRBD2 (6 bases). This CDR3 comprises 14 residues. The V gene's germline CDR1 is SGHRS and CDR2 YFSETQ. The CDR3 bases are TGCGCCAGCGGGTCGGGGTCGAACACCGGGGGGCTGTTTTTT. Protein: CASGSGSNTGGLFF.

This clonotype occurred a few times. A much larger clone lies one base from this, so it may be a read error. The chain is built from TRBV7-9 and TRBJ2-2; D may match TRBD1 or TRBD2 (5 bases each). Germline loops: CDR1 SEHNR, CDR2 FQNEAQ (reference sequence). The CDR3 contains 16 residues. CDR3 sequence: CASIPGYRANTGELIF. Written as DNA, the CDR3 is TGTGCCAGCATCCCAGGGTACCGCGCGAACACCGGGGAGCTGATTTTT.

Many counts were recorded for this clonotype. This CDR3 reads CASRGPTGTGNTIYF. The CDR3 DNA reads TGTGCCAGCAGGGGCCCGACAGGGACAGGAAACACCATATATTTT. The V call is TRBV7-2, the J call TRBJ1-3; 7 positions agree with TRBD1. The CDR3 length is 15 residues. J lost 4 bases, V lost 6 bases, and 9 bases had no gene match. Per the germline V gene, CDR1 is SGHTA and CDR2 is FQGNSA.

Many counts were recorded for this clonotype. A junction boundary mismatches the germline segment, possibly from a read error. The CDR3 DNA follows: TGCGGTGCCCCTCCCGGGGGTAATGAAAAACTGTTTTTT. Protein: CGAPPGGNEKLFF. The chain couples TRBV20-1 to TRBJ1-4, with D possibly matching TRBD1 (5 bases). Germline V gene sequence: CDR1 DFQATT, CDR2 SNEGSKA (reference sequence). The CDR3 length is 13 residues.

Many counts were recorded for this clonotype. V gene TRBV2 combines with J gene TRBJ2-1; D unresolved. The V end lost 7 bases, the J end lost 2 bases, and 15 bases lay between the germline ends. CDR3 length: 15 residues. Germline V CDR1 and CDR2: SNHLY, FYNNEI. The CDR3 region has the DNA TGTGCCAGCACTTCCGTGACTTGCGCCTACAATGAGCAGTTCTTC. Translating it yields CASTSVTCAYNEQFF.

At least ten counts were recorded for this clonotype. The CDR3 is CASSGGGKSSYNEQFF. Here the CDR3 DNA reads TGCGCCAGCAGCGGGGGCGGGAAAAGCTCCTACAATGAGCAGTTCTTC. The rearrangement uses TRBV5-1 and TRBJ2-1, with D perhaps assigned TRBD1 or TRBD2 (6 bases each). The germline V and J ends were trimmed by 4 bases and 0 bases, with 14 bases remaining between them. Germline V gene sequence: CDR1 SGHRS, CDR2 YFSETQ. The CDR3 consists of 16 residues.

In the case of this clonotype: A much bigger clone sits one base away, suggesting this may be a read error. The CDR3 ends on some other residue instead of the conserved phenylalanine or tryptophan, so this is likely a read error. The chain employs TRBV4-1 and TRBJ2-5, with D perhaps matching TRBD2 (6 bases). The CDR3 loop spans 16 amino acids. Trimming shortened V by 1 base and J by 1 base, and 13 bases separated the two germline ends. Germline V gives CDR1 MGHRA, CDR2 YSYEKL. The chain's CDR3 is CASSQARDLAQETQYL. The CDR3 DNA reads TGCGCCAGCAGCCAAGCGCGGGATCTAGCCCAAGAGACCCAGTACCTC.

This clonotype was detected a few times. A much larger clone differs from this one at a single base, so this may be a read error. Because the CDR3 is missing its conserved closing phenylalanine or tryptophan, this is likely a read error. The chain uses TRBV7-9 and TRBJ2-3; 9 positions agree with TRBD2. Per the germline V gene, CDR1 is SEHNR and CDR2 is FQNEAQ (reference sequence). The junction had 5 bases not matched to a gene; V was cut back by 4 bases and J by 3 bases. This CDR3 has 15 residues. DNA for the CDR3: TGTGCCAGCAGCTCACGACTAGCGGTGACAGATACGCAGTATCTT. Its translation: CASSSRLAVTDTQYL.

A note on this clonotype: This sequence may be a read error, since a much larger clone differs from it by one base. V is TRBV6-2 or TRBV6-3 and J is TRBJ2-1; perhaps D is TRBD1 or TRBD2 (5 bases each). This CDR3 spans 15 amino acids. CDR1 and CDR2 (germline): MNHEY, SVGEGT. V shed 8 bases and J shed 4 bases, with 18 bases lying between them. As DNA, the CDR3 is TGTGCCAGCCCCACGGGGCGGGCGAGGTACAATGAGCAGTTCTTC. Translation gives CASPTGRARYNEQFF.

This clonotype was observed many times. The V gene is TRBV5-1, the J gene TRBJ2-5; D gene uncertain. Germline V gene lookup returns CDR1 SGHRS and CDR2 YFSETQ. This CDR3 is 14 amino acids long. Between the trimmed V and J ends, which lost 1 base and 2 bases, there was a span of 9 bases. The CDR3 spells CASSLWTNQETQYF. Here the CDR3 DNA reads TGCGCCAGCAGCTTGTGGACCAATCAAGAGACCCAGTACTTC.

To note about this clonotype: Germline is not matched at one junction end, which may reflect a read error. The V gene is TRBV7-3, the J gene TRBJ2-1; D is perhaps TRBD2 (6 bases). Germline V lookup: CDR1 SGHTA, CDR2 FQGTGA. The CDR3 is 15 residues long. This chain's CDR3 is CVSSPSGLTYNEQFF. The CDR3 nucleotides are TGTGTCAGCAGCCCATCGGGACTTACATACAATGAGCAGTTCTTC.

This clonotype was counted many times. The chain carries TRBV19 and TRBJ2-1; possible D gene TRBD1, 5 bases. The V gene lost 6 bases and the J gene lost 5 bases, with 11 bases spanning the gap. There are 13 residues in the CDR3. The V gene's germline CDR1 is LNHDA and CDR2 SQIVND (reference sequence). The CDR3 region is CASRGVGNNEQFF. In DNA, the CDR3 is TGTGCCAGTAGAGGGGTGGGAAACAATGAGCAGTTCTTC.